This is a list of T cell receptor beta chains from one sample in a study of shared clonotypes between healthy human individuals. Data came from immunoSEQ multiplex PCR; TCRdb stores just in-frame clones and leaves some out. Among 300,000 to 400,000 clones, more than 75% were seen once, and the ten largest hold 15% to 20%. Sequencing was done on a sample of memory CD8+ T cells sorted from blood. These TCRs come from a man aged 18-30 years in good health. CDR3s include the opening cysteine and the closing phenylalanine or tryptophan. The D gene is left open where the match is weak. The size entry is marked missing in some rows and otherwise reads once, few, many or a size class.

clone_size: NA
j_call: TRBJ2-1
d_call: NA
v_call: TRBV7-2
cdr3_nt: TGTGCCAGCAGCTTAGAAGTTAGCGGACCCTACAATGAGCAGTTCTTC
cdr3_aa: CASSLEVSGPYNEQFF

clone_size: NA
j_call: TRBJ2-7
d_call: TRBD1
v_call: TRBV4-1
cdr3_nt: TGCGCCAGCAGCCACGTCGTGACAGGGAACTACGAGCAGTACTTC
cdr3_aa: CASSHVVTGNYEQYF

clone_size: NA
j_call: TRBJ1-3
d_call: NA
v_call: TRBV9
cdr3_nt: TGTGCCAGCAGCGGGACCCCAAGCTCTGGAAACACCATATATTTT
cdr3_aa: CASSGTPSSGNTIYF

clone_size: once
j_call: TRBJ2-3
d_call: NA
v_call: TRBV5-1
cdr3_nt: TGCGCCAGCAGCTTGGCGTTTGCCACAGATACGCAGTATTTT
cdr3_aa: CASSLAFATDTQYF

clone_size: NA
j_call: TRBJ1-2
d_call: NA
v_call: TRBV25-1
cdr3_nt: TGTGCCAGCAGTGAAACTAGAGGGCAGGGAGTGCATGGCTACACCTTC
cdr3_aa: CASSETRGQGVHGYTF

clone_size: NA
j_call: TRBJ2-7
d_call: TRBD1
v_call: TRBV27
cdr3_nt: TGTGCCAGCAGTCCTACGACAGGGGGCGCGGACGAGCAGTACTTC
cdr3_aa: CASSPTTGGADEQYF

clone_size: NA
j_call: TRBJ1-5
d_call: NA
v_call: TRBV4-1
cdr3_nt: TGCGCCAGCAGCCCTAGAGGGGATCGAAATCAGCCCCAGCATTTT
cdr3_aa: CASSPRGDRNQPQHF

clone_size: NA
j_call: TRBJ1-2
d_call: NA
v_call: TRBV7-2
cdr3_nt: TGTGCCAGCAGCTTAAATTTGGGGGTAGGGGACCCCATTAACTATGGCTACACCTTC
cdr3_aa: CASSLNLGVGDPINYGYTF

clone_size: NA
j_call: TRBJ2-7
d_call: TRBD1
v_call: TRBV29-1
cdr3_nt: TGCAGCGGTGCTGGAACCGGGACAGGGATCTACGAGCAGTACTTC
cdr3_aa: CSGAGTGTGIYEQYF

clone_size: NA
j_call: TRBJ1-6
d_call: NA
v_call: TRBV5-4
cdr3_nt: TGTGCCAGCAGCGATCTTGGGGGCAGTTCACCCCTCCACTTT
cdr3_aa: CASSDLGGSSPLHF

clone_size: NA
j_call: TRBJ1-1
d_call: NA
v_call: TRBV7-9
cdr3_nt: TGTGCCAGCAGCTCTGTTGACCCCGAAGCTTTCTTT
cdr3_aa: CASSSVDPEAFF

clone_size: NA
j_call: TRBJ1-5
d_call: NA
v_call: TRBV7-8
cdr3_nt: TGTGCCAGCAGCCCCACCCACACAGGCCTCAATCAGCCCCAGCATTTT
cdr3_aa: CASSPTHTGLNQPQHF

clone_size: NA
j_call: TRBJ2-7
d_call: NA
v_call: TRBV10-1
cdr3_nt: TGCGCCAGCAGCGGGCAATCCTACGAGCAGTACTTC
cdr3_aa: CASSGQSYEQYF

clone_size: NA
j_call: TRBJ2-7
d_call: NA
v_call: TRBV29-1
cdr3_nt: TGCAGCGTGGTTGGGGTGGCCTACGAGCAGTACTTC
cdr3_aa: CSVVGVAYEQYF

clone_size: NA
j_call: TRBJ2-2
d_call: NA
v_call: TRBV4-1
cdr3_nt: TGCGCCAGCAGCCAAGAAGGGGAAGGCCTCAGAACCGGGGAGCTGTTTTTT
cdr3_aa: CASSQEGEGLRTGELFF

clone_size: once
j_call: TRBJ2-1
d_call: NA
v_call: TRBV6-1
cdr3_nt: TGTGCCAGCAGTGAAGGGACAGCTTACAATGAGCAGTTCTTC
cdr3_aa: CASSEGTAYNEQFF

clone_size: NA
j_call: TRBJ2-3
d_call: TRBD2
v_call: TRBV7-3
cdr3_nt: TGTGCCAGCAGCTCCGGACTAGCGGGGTCCCAAGACCTTCGCACAGATACGCAGTATTTT
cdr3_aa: CASSSGLAGSQDLRTDTQYF

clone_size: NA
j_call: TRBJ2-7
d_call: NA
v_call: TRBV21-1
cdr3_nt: TGTGCCAGCAGCAAAGTGCAGGGACAGGGGGCAAGCTCCTACGAGCAGTACTTC
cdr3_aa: CASSKVQGQGASSYEQYF

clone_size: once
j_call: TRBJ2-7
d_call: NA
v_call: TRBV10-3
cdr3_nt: TGTGCCATCAGTGAGTCTTTAAGTGGCTACGAGCAGTACTTC
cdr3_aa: CAISESLSGYEQYF

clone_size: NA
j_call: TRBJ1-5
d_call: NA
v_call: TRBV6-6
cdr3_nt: TGTGCCAGCAGTTATCGTGACAGCTCTGATCAGCCCCAGCATTTT
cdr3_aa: CASSYRDSSDQPQHF

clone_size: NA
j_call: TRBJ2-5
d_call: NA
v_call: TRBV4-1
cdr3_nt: TGCGCCAGCAGCCAAGCCTTGGCTCTACTCCCACGCCAGTACTTC
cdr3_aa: CASSQALALLPRQYF

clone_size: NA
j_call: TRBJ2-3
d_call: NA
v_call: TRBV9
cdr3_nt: TGTGCCAGCAGCGTAGGCACCACAGATACGCAGTATTTT
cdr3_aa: CASSVGTTDTQYF

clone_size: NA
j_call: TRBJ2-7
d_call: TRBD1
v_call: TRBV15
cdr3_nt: TGTGCCACCAGCAGCCTCCCCGGGACAGGGTTGTACGAGCAGTACTTC
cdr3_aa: CATSSLPGTGLYEQYF

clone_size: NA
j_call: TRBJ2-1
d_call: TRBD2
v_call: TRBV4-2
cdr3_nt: TGTGCCAGCAGCCAGCTCTATAGCGGGAGTGTTGAGCAGTTCTTC
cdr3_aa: CASSQLYSGSVEQFF

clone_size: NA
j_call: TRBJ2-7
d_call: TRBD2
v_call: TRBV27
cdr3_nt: TGTGCCAGCAGTTTTGTGGCTAGCGGGACCGCCTACGAGCAGTACTTC
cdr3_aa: CASSFVASGTAYEQYF

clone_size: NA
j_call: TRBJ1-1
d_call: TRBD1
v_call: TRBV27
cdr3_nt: TGTGCCAGCAGTCTCCGGACAGGGGGATACACTGAAGCTTTCTTT
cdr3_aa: CASSLRTGGYTEAFF

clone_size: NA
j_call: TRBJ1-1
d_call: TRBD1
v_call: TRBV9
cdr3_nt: TGTGCCAGCAGCGCCGACAGGGCGGACACTGAAGCTTTCTTT
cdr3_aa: CASSADRADTEAFF

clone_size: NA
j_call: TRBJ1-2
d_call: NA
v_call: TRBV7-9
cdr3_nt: TGTGCCAGCAGCCATACTTTGGACTATGGCTACACCTTC
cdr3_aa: CASSHTLDYGYTF

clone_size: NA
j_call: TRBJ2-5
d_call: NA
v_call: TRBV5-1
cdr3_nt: TGCGCCAGCAGCTTGGCCGAGGGACAACCTAGCGAGACCCAGTACTTC
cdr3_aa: CASSLAEGQPSETQYF

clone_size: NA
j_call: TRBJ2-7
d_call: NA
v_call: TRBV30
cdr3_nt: TGTGCCTGGACAATCAGGGCCTACGAGCAGTACTTC
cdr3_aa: CAWTIRAYEQYF

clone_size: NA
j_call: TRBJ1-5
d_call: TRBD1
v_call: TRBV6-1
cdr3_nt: TGTGCCAGCAGTGACAGGACAGGGTTTGGGGTGGGTCAGCCCCAGCATTTT
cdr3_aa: CASSDRTGFGVGQPQHF

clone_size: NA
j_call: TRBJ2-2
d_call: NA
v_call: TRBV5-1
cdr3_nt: TGCGCCAGCAGCTTGCAAACAGGGTCCGGGGAGCTGTTTTTT
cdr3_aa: CASSLQTGSGELFF

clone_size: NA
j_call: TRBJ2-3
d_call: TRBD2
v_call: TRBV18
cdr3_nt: TGTGCCAGCTCACCATCGGCGGGAGGGCCGGGTACAGATACGCAGTATTTT
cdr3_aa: CASSPSAGGPGTDTQYF

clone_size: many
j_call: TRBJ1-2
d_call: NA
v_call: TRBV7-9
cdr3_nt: TGTGCCAGCAGCTTAGAGGAGGGCACACCGTACTATGGCTACACCTTC
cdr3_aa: CASSLEEGTPYYGYTF

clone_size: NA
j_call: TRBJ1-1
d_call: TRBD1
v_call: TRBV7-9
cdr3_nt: TGTGCCAGCAGCTTTGAGACAGGGGGCGGGACTGAAGCTTTCTTT
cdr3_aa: CASSFETGGGTEAFF

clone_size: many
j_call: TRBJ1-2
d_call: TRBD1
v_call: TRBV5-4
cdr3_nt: TGTGCCAGCAGCTCGGGACAGATCTATGGCTACACCTTC
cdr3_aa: CASSSGQIYGYTF

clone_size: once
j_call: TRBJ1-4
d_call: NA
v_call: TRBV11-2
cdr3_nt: TGTGCCAGCAGCTTAGAGGCAGGGGTTGCAACTAATGAAAAACTGTTTTTT
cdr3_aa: CASSLEAGVATNEKLFF

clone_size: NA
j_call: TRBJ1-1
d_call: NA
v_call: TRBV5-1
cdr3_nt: TGCGCCAGCAGCTTGTACGGCAGCGCCACTGAAGCTTTCTTT
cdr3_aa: CASSLYGSATEAFF

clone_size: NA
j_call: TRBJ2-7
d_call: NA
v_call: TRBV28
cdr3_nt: TGTGCCAGCAGTATCGAGTGGGCAAGGCGGTATACAGACGAGCAGTACTTC
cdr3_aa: CASSIEWARRYTDEQYF

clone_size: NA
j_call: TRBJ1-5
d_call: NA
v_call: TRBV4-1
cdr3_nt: TGCGCCAGCAGCCAAGCCCATCAACCTGGGCAGCCCCAGCATTTT
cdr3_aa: CASSQAHQPGQPQHF

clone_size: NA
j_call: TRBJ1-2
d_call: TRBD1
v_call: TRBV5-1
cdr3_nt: TGCGCCAGCGGCCGGGACAGGGAAACTCCGGGGTATGGCTACACCTTC
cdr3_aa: CASGRDRETPGYGYTF

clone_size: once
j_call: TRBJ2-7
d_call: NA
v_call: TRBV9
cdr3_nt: TGTGCCAGCAGCGTAGCGGGGCTGTCTCCCTACGAGCAGTACTTC
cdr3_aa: CASSVAGLSPYEQYF

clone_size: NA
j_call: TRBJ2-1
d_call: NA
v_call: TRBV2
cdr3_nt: TGTGCCAGCAGTGACAGTTTACACAATGAGCAGTTCTTC
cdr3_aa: CASSDSLHNEQFF

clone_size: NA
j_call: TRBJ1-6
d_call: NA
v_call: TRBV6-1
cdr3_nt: TGTGCCAGCAGTGCCTCGGGACCCTGGGGCGGGGAGTCACCCCTCCACTTT
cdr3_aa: CASSASGPWGGESPLHF

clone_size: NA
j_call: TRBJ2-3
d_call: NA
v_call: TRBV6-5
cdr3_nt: TGTGCCAGCAGTTACGAGGGCGGGTTAACAGATACGCAGTATTTT
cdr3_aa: CASSYEGGLTDTQYF

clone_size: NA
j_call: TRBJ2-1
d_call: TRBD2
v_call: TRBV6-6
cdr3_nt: TGTGCCAGCACCATCTTGGGACTAGCCGACAATGAGCAGTTCTTC
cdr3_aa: CASTILGLADNEQFF

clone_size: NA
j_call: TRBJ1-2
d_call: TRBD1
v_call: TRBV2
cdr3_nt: TGTGCCAGCACCCGAATACAGGGGGGCTATGGCTACACCTTC
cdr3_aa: CASTRIQGGYGYTF

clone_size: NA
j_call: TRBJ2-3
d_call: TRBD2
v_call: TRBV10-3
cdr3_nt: TGTGCCATCAGTGGGGGACTAGCGGGCACAGATACGCAGTATTTT
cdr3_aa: CAISGGLAGTDTQYF